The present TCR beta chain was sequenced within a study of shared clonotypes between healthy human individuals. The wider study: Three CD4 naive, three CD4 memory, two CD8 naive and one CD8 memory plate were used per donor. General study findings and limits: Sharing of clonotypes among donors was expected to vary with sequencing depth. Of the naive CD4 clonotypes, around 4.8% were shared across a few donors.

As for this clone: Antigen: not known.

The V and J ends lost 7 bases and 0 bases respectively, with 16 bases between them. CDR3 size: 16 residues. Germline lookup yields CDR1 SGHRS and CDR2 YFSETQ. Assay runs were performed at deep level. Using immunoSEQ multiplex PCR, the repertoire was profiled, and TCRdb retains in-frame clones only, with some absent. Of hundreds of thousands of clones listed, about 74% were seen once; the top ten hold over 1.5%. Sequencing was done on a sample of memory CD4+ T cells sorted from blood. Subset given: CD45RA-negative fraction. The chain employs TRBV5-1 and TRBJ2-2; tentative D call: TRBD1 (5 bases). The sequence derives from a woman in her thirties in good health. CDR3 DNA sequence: TGCGCCAGCGCATTCAGGGCTGGGACGAACACCGGGGAGCTGTTTTTT. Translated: CASAFRAGTNTGELFF.